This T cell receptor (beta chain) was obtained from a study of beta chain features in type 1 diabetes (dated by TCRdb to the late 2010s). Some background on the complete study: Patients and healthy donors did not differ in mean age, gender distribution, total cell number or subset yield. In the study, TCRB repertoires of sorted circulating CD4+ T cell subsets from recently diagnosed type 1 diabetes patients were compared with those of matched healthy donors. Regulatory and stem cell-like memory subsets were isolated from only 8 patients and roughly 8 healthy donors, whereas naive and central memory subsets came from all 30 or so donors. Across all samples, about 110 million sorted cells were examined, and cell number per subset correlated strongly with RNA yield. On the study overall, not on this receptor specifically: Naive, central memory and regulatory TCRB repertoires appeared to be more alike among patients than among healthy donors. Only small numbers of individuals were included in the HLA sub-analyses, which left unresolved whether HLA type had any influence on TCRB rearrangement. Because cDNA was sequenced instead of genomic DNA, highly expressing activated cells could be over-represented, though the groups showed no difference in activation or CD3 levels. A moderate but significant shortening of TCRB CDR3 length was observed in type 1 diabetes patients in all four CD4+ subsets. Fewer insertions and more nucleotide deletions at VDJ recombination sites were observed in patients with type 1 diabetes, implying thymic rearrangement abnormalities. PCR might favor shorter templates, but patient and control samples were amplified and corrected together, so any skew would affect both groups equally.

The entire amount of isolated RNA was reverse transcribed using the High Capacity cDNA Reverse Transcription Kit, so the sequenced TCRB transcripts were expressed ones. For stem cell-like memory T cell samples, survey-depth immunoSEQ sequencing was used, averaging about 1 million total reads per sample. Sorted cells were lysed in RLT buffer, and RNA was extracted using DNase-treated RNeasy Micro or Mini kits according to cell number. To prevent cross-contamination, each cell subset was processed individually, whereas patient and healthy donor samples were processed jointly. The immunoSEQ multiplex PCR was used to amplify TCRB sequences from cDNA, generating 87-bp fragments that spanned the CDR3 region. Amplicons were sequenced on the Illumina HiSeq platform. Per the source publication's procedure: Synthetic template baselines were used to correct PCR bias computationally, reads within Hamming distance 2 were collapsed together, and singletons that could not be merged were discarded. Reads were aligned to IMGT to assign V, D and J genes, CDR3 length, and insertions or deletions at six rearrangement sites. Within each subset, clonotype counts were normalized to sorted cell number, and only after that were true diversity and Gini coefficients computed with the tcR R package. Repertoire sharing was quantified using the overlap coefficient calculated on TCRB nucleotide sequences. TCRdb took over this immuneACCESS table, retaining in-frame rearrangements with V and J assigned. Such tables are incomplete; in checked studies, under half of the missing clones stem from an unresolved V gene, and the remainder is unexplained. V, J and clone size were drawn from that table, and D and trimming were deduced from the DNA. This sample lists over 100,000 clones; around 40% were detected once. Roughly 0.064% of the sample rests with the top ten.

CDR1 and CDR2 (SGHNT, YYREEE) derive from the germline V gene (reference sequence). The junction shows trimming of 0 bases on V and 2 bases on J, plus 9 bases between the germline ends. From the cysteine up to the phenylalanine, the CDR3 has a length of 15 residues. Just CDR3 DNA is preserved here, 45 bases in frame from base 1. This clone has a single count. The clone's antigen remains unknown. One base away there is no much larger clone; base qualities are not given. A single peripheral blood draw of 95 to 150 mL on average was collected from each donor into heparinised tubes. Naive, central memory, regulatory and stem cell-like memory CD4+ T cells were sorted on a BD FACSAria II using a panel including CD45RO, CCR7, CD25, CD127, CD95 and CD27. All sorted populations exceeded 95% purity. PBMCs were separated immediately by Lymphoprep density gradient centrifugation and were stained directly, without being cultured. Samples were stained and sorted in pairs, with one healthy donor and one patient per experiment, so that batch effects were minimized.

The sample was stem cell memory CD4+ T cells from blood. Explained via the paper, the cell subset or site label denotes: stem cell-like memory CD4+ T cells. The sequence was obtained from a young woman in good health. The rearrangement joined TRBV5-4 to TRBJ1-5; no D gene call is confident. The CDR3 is CASSLGGSGNQPQHF. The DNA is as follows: TGTGCCAGCAGCTTGGGAGGGTCGGGCAATCAGCCCCAGCATTTT.